A selection of T cell receptor beta chains follows, all from one sample in a study of T cells in pancreatic ductal adenocarcinoma. Generated by immunoSEQ multiplex PCR, the TCRdb table keeps only in-frame clones and is missing some. This table holds some 16,000 clones, around 90% found once. The specimen sequenced was PBMCs. Source of these receptors: a human donor with pancreatic ductal adenocarcinoma. The CDR3 runs from the conserved cysteine through the conserved F or W.

j_gene: TRBJ1-2; v_gene: TRBV29-1; CDR3aa: CSVEPGGDYGYTF
j_gene: TRBJ1-2; v_gene: TRBV18; CDR3aa: CASSPDTGKDYGYTF
j_gene: TRBJ2-5; v_gene: TRBV4-3; CDR3aa: CASSLSGSGQETQYF
j_gene: TRBJ2-6; v_gene: TRBV2; CDR3aa: CASSENGPGANVLTF
j_gene: TRBJ1-5; v_gene: TRBV7-2; CDR3aa: CASSPTGGNQPQHF
j_gene: TRBJ1-3; v_gene: TRBV18; CDR3aa: CASSPNILTRDSVSSGNTIYF
j_gene: TRBJ2-3; v_gene: TRBV4-3; CDR3aa: CASSQDLGLTGTDTQYF
j_gene: TRBJ1-6; v_gene: TRBV27; CDR3aa: CASSLGTGDSPLHF
j_gene: TRBJ1-3; v_gene: TRBV30; CDR3aa: CAWSRGQGRGNTIYF
j_gene: TRBJ2-1; v_gene: TRBV4-3; CDR3aa: CASSQGLSGRTHNEQFF
j_gene: TRBJ1-1; v_gene: TRBV4-2; CDR3aa: CASSQGGTGGYTEAFF
j_gene: TRBJ2-3; v_gene: TRBV7-9; CDR3aa: CASSLWTGRTDTQYF
j_gene: TRBJ2-1; v_gene: TRBV4-3; CDR3aa: CASSQDLHQGLYNEQFF
j_gene: TRBJ2-3; v_gene: TRBV5-1; CDR3aa: CASSLTDTQYF
j_gene: TRBJ1-2; v_gene: TRBV11-3; CDR3aa: CASSFGNAPNYGYTF
j_gene: TRBJ2-7; v_gene: TRBV29-1; CDR3aa: CSVEDRTGYEQYF
j_gene: TRBJ1-2; v_gene: TRBV7-9; CDR3aa: CASSRLRDYGYTF
j_gene: TRBJ2-1; v_gene: TRBV7-2; CDR3aa: CASSPAWQGANNEQFF